These 24 T cell receptor beta chains originate from one sample sequenced in a study of blood T cell repertoires in COVID-19. The table came from immunoSEQ multiplex PCR; TCRdb's copy has only in-frame clones and leaves some out. Of 200,000 or so clones in the sample, more than 70% are singletons; the top ten hold approximately 7.6%. Sequenced sample: PBMCs or T cells enriched from blood (not recorded which). These receptors were taken from a woman aged 18-29 years who had recovered from COVID-19.

The chain couples TRBV6-5 to TRBJ1-6; TRBD1 matches 7 bases. V lost 6 bases and J lost 7; bases outside the gene matches: 9. Per the germline V gene, CDR1 is MNHEY and CDR2 is SVGAGI. There are 15 residues in the CDR3. In DNA form, the CDR3 reads TGTGCCAGCAGGGTATATGGGACAGCCAATTCACCCCTCCACTTT. Encoded protein: CASRVYGTANSPLHF.

Only one count was recorded for this clone. J is TRBJ1-2 and V is TRBV30; 9 nucleotides align to TRBD1. The V gene's germline CDR1 is GTSNPN and CDR2 SVGIG (reference sequence). This CDR3 comprises 12 residues. V trimming: 1 base; J trimming: 8 bases; junction bases outside the gene matches: 2. The CDR3 loop is CAWSAGQGGYTF. DNA of the CDR3: TGTGCCTGGAGTGCCGGACAGGGGGGCTACACCTTC.

V usage is TRBV29-1 and J usage is TRBJ1-3; 7 bases map to TRBD1. CDR1 SQVTM and CDR2 ANQGSEA come from the germline V gene. This CDR3 region has 14 residues. V shed 7 bases and J 0 bases; nucleotides not matched to a gene: 6. The CDR3 DNA follows: TGCAGCGCTGTACAGGGGAGCTCTGGAAACACCATATATTTT. Protein product: CSAVQGSSGNTIYF.

This rearrangement joins TRBV5-1 to TRBJ1-2; TRBD1 matches 7 bases. V gave up 0 bases and J gave up 2 bases; unmatched junction bases: 4. The germline CDR1 and CDR2 sequences are SGHRS and YFSETQ. The CDR3 totals 15 residues. The CDR3 coding sequence is TGCGCCAGCAGCTTGGCCGTGACAGGGAACTATGGCTACACCTTC. Translated, it gives CASSLAVTGNYGYTF.

This clone was recorded once. This chain joins TRBV5-5 and TRBJ1-2; D gene unclear. Germline CDR1 and CDR2: SGHKS and YYEKEE (reference sequence). The CDR3 is made up of 14 amino acids. V was shortened by 4 bases and J by 7 bases, with 17 bases between the two germline ends. DNA of the CDR3: TGTGCCAGCAGCCAGAACCGGGGAGGAGCTGGCTACACCTTC. Its protein is CASSQNRGGAGYTF.

V gene TRBV28 combines with J gene TRBJ1-6; 7 bases line up with TRBD1. The junction had 6 bases not matched to a gene; V was cut back by 4 bases and J by 0 bases. Germline V gene lookup returns CDR1 MDHEN and CDR2 SYDVKM. The CDR3 is made up of 17 amino acids. The CDR3 region has the DNA TGTGCCAGCAGTTCCCACAGGGGAGGCTCCTATAATTCACCCCTCCACTTT. Its translation: CASSSHRGGSYNSPLHF.

The gene calls are TRBV30 and TRBJ1-2; D uncertain. The CDR3 extends over 13 amino acids. The germline V gene has CDR1 GTSNPN and CDR2 SVGIG (reference sequence). Trimming shortened V by 6 bases and J by 7 bases, and 18 bases separated the two germline ends. As DNA, the CDR3 is TGTGCCTGCCTCCTGTCCCCCGGCGGTGGCTACACCTTC. Its protein is CACLLSPGGGYTF. Using reference TRBV30 and TRBJ1-2 for the parts outside the CDR3, the full variable domain is SQTIHQWPATLVQPVGSPLSLECTVEGTSNPNLYWYRQAAGRGLQLLFYSVGIGQISSEVPQNLSASRPQDRQFILSSKKLLLSDSGFYLCACLLSPGGGYTFGSGTRLTVV.

J is TRBJ1-5 and V is TRBV3-1 (or the pseudogene TRBV3-2); D is undetermined. Trimming left V 0 bases short and J 0 bases short, with 12 bases between. This CDR3 contains 17 residues. The germline gives CDR1 LGHDT, CDR2 YNNKEL (reference sequence). The CDR3 loop reads CASSQEGSEYSNQPQHF. The CDR3 DNA sequence: TGTGCCAGCAGCCAAGAAGGCAGCGAATATAGCAATCAGCCCCAGCATTTT.

The rearrangement links TRBV7-9 to TRBJ2-5, with D possibly matching TRBD2 (5 bases). V lost 5 bases and J 2 bases, leaving 12 bases between the germline ends. From germline, CDR1 is SEHNR and CDR2 FQNEAQ (reference sequence). The CDR3 runs to 14 residues. The DNA for the CDR3 is TGTGCCAGCAGCCCTCCGGAGGTGCAAGAGACCCAGTACTTC. Translation gives CASSPPEVQETQYF.

The J gene is TRBJ1-2, the V gene TRBV5-6; 8 nucleotides align to TRBD1. The V gene end was trimmed by 2 bases and the J gene end by 2 bases; junction bases not matched to a gene: 11. This CDR3 has 17 amino acids. CDR1 and CDR2 from the germline V gene are SGHDT and YYEEEE. Here the CDR3 reads CASSLLGRGRLNYGYTF. For the CDR3, the DNA is TGTGCCAGCAGCTTATTGGGCAGGGGGCGACTAAACTATGGCTACACCTTC. Full variable domain (rest looked up from reference TRBV5-6 and TRBJ1-2): DAGVTQSPTHLIKTRGQQVTLRCSPKSGHDTVSWYQQALGQGPQFIFQYYEEEERQRGNFPDRFSGHQFPNYSSELNVNALLLGDSALYLCASSLLGRGRLNYGYTFGSGTRLTVV.

This clone was found a few times. This CDR3 is CASSQDGGVLSGNTIYF. Here the CDR3 DNA reads TGTGCCAGCAGCCAAGATGGAGGGGTACTCTCTGGAAACACCATATATTTT. V is TRBV3-1 (or the pseudogene TRBV3-2) and J is TRBJ1-3, with D possibly matching TRBD1 (5 bases). The CDR3 is 17 residues long. Trimming cost V 0 bases and J 0 bases, with 12 bases left between them. Germline V gene data show CDR1 as LGHDT and CDR2 as YNNKEL (reference sequence).

A note on this clone: Other nucleotide sequences from this sample produce the same CDR3. V is TRBV20-1 and J is TRBJ2-7; weak D call: TRBD1 (5 bases). V shed 6 bases and J shed 6 bases, with 12 bases lying between them. The germline V gene encodes CDR1 DFQATT and CDR2 SNEGSKA (reference sequence). The CDR3 totals 11 residues. The CDR3 nucleotides are TGCAGTGCCCGCTCAGGGTTCGAGCAGTACTTC. This encodes CSARSGFEQYF.

The chain recombines TRBV6-5 with TRBJ1-4, with 9 bases matching TRBD1. Germline V gene data show CDR1 as MNHEY and CDR2 as SVGAGI. V lost 10 bases and J lost 7; bases outside the gene matches: 4. The CDR3 contains 12 residues. CDR3 protein: CATRTGAEKLFF. The DNA for the CDR3 is TGTGCCACCCGGACAGGGGCTGAAAAACTGTTTTTT.

The rearrangement joins TRBV28 to TRBJ1-2, with TRBD1 matching over 7 bases. Germline-derived CDR1 and CDR2 are MDHEN and SYDVKM. V gave up 7 bases and J gave up 4 bases; unmatched junction bases: 21. This CDR3 is built from 18 residues. CDR3 amino acids: CASIGPLQGSLAFYGYTF. The DNA of the CDR3 is TGTGCCAGCATCGGGCCCCTACAGGGGAGTCTAGCTTTCTATGGCTACACCTTC.

This chain links TRBV6-5 with TRBJ2-7, with D unresolved. Germline V CDR1 and CDR2: MNHEY, SVGAGI. The V end lost 6 bases, the J end lost 5 bases, and 14 bases lay between the germline ends. The CDR3 length is 13 residues. CDR3 DNA: TGTGCCAGCAGACTCACGTCCCGTAACGAGCAGTACTTC. This gives the protein CASRLTSRNEQYF.

Here the CDR3 DNA reads TGTGCCAGCAGTTTACTGGCGGGGGGGTGGTACGAGCAGTACTTC. Its protein is CASSLLAGGWYEQYF. The rearrangement uses TRBV28 and TRBJ2-7; 9 nucleotides align to TRBD2. The V gene end was trimmed by 2 bases and the J gene end by 4 bases; junction bases not matched to a gene: 6. Germline CDR1 is MDHEN and CDR2 is SYDVKM. The CDR3 runs to 15 residues.

The rearrangement joins TRBV28 to TRBJ1-1; 8 nucleotides line up with TRBD1. J gave up 7 bases and V 9 bases, and 7 bases lay outside the gene matches. The CDR3 runs 12 residues. Germline CDR1 and CDR2: MDHEN and SYDVKM. DNA of the CDR3: TGTGCCAGTGGGACAGGTCCCTATGAAGCTTTCTTT. It codes for CASGTGPYEAFF.

The chain joins TRBV10-2 to TRBJ1-4; D is undetermined. The V end was cut by 0 bases, the J end by 6 bases, with 14 bases between. This CDR3 has 16 amino acids. Germline-derived CDR1 and CDR2 are WSHSY and SAAADI. The CDR3 DNA reads as TGCGCCAGCAGTGAGTCTCCGGGTCTACGGGATGAAAAACTGTTTTTT. Translating it yields CASSESPGLRDEKLFF.

The J gene is TRBJ2-7, the V gene TRBV28, with 8 bases fitting TRBD2. V was clipped by 8 bases and J by 4 bases; unmatched bases: 7. The CDR3 runs to 13 residues. Germline CDR1 reads MDHEN; CDR2 reads SYDVKM. The CDR3 sequence: CASYPGGGYEQYF. CDR3 nucleotides: TGTGCCAGCTATCCTGGCGGGGGGTACGAGCAGTACTTC.

CDR3 in DNA: TGTGCCAGCAGCTTAGTCACAGACGGATTTTATGAAAAACTGTTTTTT. This encodes CASSLVTDGFYEKLFF. J is TRBJ1-4 and V is TRBV7-9; no firm D call. The CDR3 is 16 amino acids. In germline, CDR1 is SEHNR, CDR2 FQNEAQ (reference sequence). Trimming removed 1 base from V and 6 bases from J, with 15 bases in between.

As for this clone: At one end, the junction sequence differs from germline, possibly due to a read error. The rearrangement links TRBV19 to TRBJ2-7, with D perhaps TRBD1 (6 bases). This CDR3 region has 15 residues. The V gene's germline CDR1 is LNHDA and CDR2 SQIVND (reference sequence). CDR3 amino acids: CASSIRGGQSYEQYF. CDR3 nucleotide sequence: TGTGCCAGTAGTATTCGGGGCGGACAGTCCTACGAGCAGTATTTC.

This CDR3 reads CASSSRWDRGQYEQYF. The CDR3 region has the DNA TGCGCCAGCAGCTCTCGGTGGGACAGGGGGCAGTACGAGCAGTACTTC. The chain links TRBV5-1 to TRBJ2-7; 12 bases map to TRBD1. CDR3 length: 16 amino acids. Trimming took 3 bases from V and 4 from J; bases not matched to a gene: 8. CDR1 is SGHRS and CDR2 is YFSETQ in the germline V gene.

The chain uses TRBV20-1 and TRBJ1-1; tentative D call: TRBD1 (5 bases). The germline gives CDR1 DFQATT, CDR2 SNEGSKA (reference sequence). Trimming shortened V by 6 bases and J by 11 bases, and 16 bases separated the two germline ends. The CDR3 extends over 11 amino acids. CDR3 sequence: CSAPEGAGAFF. The CDR3, as DNA: TGCAGTGCCCCGGAAGGGGCGGGGGCTTTCTTT.

The chain combines TRBV29-1 with TRBJ1-1, with 8 bases identical to TRBD1. In germline, CDR1 is SQVTM, CDR2 ANQGSEA. This CDR3 is built from 13 residues. Trimming removed 6 bases from V and 0 bases from J; junction bases left unmatched: 3. As DNA, the CDR3 is TGCAGCGTGAGGACAGGGATGAACACTGAAGCTTTCTTT. It encodes CSVRTGMNTEAFF.